What follows are 29 T cell receptor beta chains derived from one specimen sequenced in a study of T cells in Graves' hyperthyroidism and ophthalmopathy. RNA transcripts gave rise to amplified TCR beta CDR3 regions. The HTBI primer set served for first-round RT-PCR of the TCR CDR3. TCRdb re-derived calls from the multiplex PCR reads in MiXCR, one entry per CDR3 protein. The sample contains 600,000 or so distinct CDR3 sequences, about 17% of which appear only once. What was sequenced was blood. These receptors all stem from a woman under 40 with Graves' hyperthyroidism.

Notes on this clonotype: A much larger clonotype is one base distant, so this may be a read error. The chain links TRBV25-1 to TRBJ2-2; maybe TRBD2 (6 bases). CDR1 is MGHDK, CDR2 SYGVNS, per germline. The V and J ends lost 1 base and 3 bases respectively, with 6 bases between them. This CDR3 contains 14 residues. CDR3 nucleotide sequence: TGTGCCAGCAGTGAATGGGGGGACACCGGGGAGCTGTTTTTT. Its translation: CASSEWGDTGELFF.

The gene calls are TRBV19 and TRBJ1-1; D remains unclear. There are 13 residues in the CDR3. V was cut by 4 bases and J by 1 base, with 7 bases left in between. The germline gives CDR1 LNHDA, CDR2 SQIVND (reference sequence). The CDR3 DNA sequence: TGTGCCAGTAGTAACTATCGGAACACTGAAGCTTTCTTT. As protein: CASSNYRNTEAFF.

Points on this clonotype: Its ends do not fully match the called genes, so a read error is possible. The genes are TRBV7-9 and TRBJ2-5, with 9 bases aligning to TRBD2. CDR3 length equals 19 residues. Germline V gives CDR1 SEHNR, CDR2 FQNEAQ (reference sequence). The CDR3 protein is CASTLGGTSGPRRQETQHF. The DNA for the CDR3 is TGTGCCAGCACCCTAGGAGGTACTAGCGGGCCGAGGCGCCAAGAGACCCAGCACTTC.

In its sample, this clonotype was seen many times. The chain links TRBV7-2 to TRBJ2-3; tentative D call: TRBD1 (5 bases). Trimming removed 5 bases from V and 13 bases from J, with 19 bases in between. Germline CDR1 and CDR2: SGHTA and FQGNSA. The CDR3 has 13 amino acids. CDR3 in DNA: TGTGCCAGCAGCAGAAGTCAGGGATGGGTTGAGTATTTT. This encodes CASSRSQGWVEYF.

This clonotype showed up many times. The V call is TRBV28, the J call TRBJ1-5; D gene uncertain. Germline V gene sequence: CDR1 MDHEN, CDR2 SYDVKM. V lost 6 bases to trimming and J lost 5 bases, with 8 bases between them. This CDR3 contains 12 residues. In DNA form, the CDR3 reads TGTGCCAGCAGACCTACCCATCAGCCCCAGCATTTT. This gives the protein CASRPTHQPQHF.

The chain links TRBV5-6 to TRBJ2-5; D possibly matches TRBD1 or TRBD2 (5 bases each). CDR1 SGHDT and CDR2 YYEEEE come from the germline V gene. The CDR3 is made up of 13 amino acids. Between the trimmed V and J ends, which lost 0 bases and 7 bases, there was a span of 10 bases. CDR3 in DNA: TGTGCCAGCAGCTTGGTAGGGACCCGGACCCAGTACTTC. It encodes CASSLVGTRTQYF.

In its sample, this clonotype was seen many times. The gene calls are TRBV3-1 and TRBJ1-1; no firm D call. Trimming left V 4 bases short and J 3 bases short, with 9 bases between. CDR1 is LGHDT and CDR2 is YNNKEL in the germline V gene (reference sequence). The CDR3 has 13 amino acids. In DNA form, the CDR3 reads TGTGCCAGCAGCCGAAAGGGAGACACTGAAGCTTTCTTT. Translated: CASSRKGDTEAFF.

This clonotype was seen a few times. The V and J genes are TRBV19 and TRBJ2-1; D is undetermined. The CDR3 spans 17 residues. The V end lost 0 bases, the J end lost 9 bases, and 21 bases lay between the germline ends. Germline values: CDR1 LNHDA, CDR2 SQIVND (reference sequence). CDR3 amino acids: CASSIDPSPTVYREQFF. As DNA, the CDR3 is TGTGCCAGTAGTATAGATCCCAGCCCTACCGTTTATCGTGAGCAGTTCTTC.

The rearrangement joins TRBV27 to TRBJ1-1; D unresolved. V lost 8 bases and J lost 0, with 13 bases in between. This CDR3 has 14 residues. CDR1 and CDR2 from the germline V gene are MNHEY and SMNVEV (reference sequence). CDR3 DNA sequence: TGTGCCAGCCGTGATTACAGCATGAACACTGAAGCTTTCTTT. Protein sequence: CASRDYSMNTEAFF.

This clonotype was found many times. The chain carries TRBV20-1 and TRBJ2-1; perhaps TRBD1 as D (6 bases). Germline lookup yields CDR1 DFQATT and CDR2 SNEGSKA (reference sequence). Trimming removed 4 bases at V and 2 bases at J, with 12 bases between. The CDR3 consists of 14 residues. The CDR3: CSAIPRGTYNEQFF. The CDR3 DNA reads TGCAGTGCTATACCTAGGGGGACCTACAATGAGCAGTTCTTC.

The chain links TRBV9 to TRBJ1-3; no clear D gene. The CDR3 contains 15 residues. Germline-derived CDR1 and CDR2 are SGDLS and YYNGEE. Trimming took off 0 bases at V and 4 bases at J, with 11 bases between the two ends. The CDR3, as DNA: TGTGCCAGCAGCGTAGGGGGTACGGAAGGAAACACCATATATTTT. Translating it yields CASSVGGTEGNTIYF. Using reference TRBV9 and TRBJ1-3 for the parts outside the CDR3, the full variable domain is DSGVTQTPKHLITATGQRVTLRCSPRSGDLSVYWYQQSLDQGLQFLIQYYNGEERAKGNILERFSAQQFPDLHSELNLSSLELGDSALYFCASSVGGTEGNTIYFGEGSWLTVV.

This clonotype has only a few counts. Its ends do not fully match the called genes, so a read error is possible. The chain carries TRBV7-7 and TRBJ1-4; 7 bases match TRBD1. Per the germline V gene, CDR1 is SSHAT and CDR2 is FNYEAQ (reference sequence). The CDR3 length is 13 residues. CDR3 nucleotides: TGTGCTAGCAGCAGAATACAGGGGGAAAAACTGTTTTTT. It translates to CASSRIQGEKLFF.

This clonotype was seen repeatedly, ten times or more. This chain links TRBV11-2 with TRBJ2-7; no firm D call. CDR1 is SGHAT, CDR2 FQNNGV, per germline. The CDR3 runs 12 residues. Trimming left V 1 base short and J 6 bases short, with 7 bases between. CDR3 residues: CASSLGPSEQYF. CDR3 DNA sequence: TGTGCCAGCAGCTTAGGGCCTAGCGAGCAGTACTTC.

This clonotype was seen only a few times. This chain joins TRBV24-1 and TRBJ2-1, with D unresolved. There are 13 residues in the CDR3. Trimming took off 6 bases at V and 4 bases at J, with 9 bases between the two ends. The germline gives CDR1 KGHDR, CDR2 SFDVKD. The CDR3 is CATSLNTYNEQFF. Written as DNA, the CDR3 is TGTGCCACCAGTTTGAACACTTACAATGAGCAGTTCTTC.

Only a few counts were recorded for this clonotype. This rearrangement joins TRBV4-2 to TRBJ2-2; 11 bases match TRBD2. The ends lost 0 bases at V and 3 bases at J; junction bases unmatched: 3. The CDR3 spans 17 residues. Germline V gives CDR1 LGHNA, CDR2 YNFKEQ. The CDR3 spells CASSQEGTSGYTGELFF. The CDR3 DNA reads TGTGCCAGCAGCCAAGAAGGGACTAGCGGTTACACCGGGGAGCTGTTTTTT.

The rearrangement joins TRBV28 to TRBJ1-5; TRBD1 agrees at 7 bases. Unmatched junction bases numbered 7, after V lost 9 bases and J lost 5 bases. The V gene's germline CDR1 is MDHEN and CDR2 SYDVKM. The CDR3 runs 13 residues. CDR3 residues: CASDRVRDQPQHF. The CDR3 DNA is TGTGCCAGTGACAGGGTTCGGGATCAGCCCCAGCATTTT.

This clonotype was counted many times. CDR3 loop: CASSPGQGNYGYTF. The CDR3 nucleotides are TGTGCCAGCAGCCCGGGACAGGGCAACTATGGCTACACCTTC. The rearrangement links TRBV2 to TRBJ1-2; 9 bases fit TRBD1. V shed 6 bases, J shed 2 bases, and the junction held 4 bases outside the gene matches. Germline assignment: CDR1 SNHLY and CDR2 FYNNEI. The CDR3 runs 14 residues.

In its sample, this clonotype was seen many times. CDR3 in amino acids: CASSLGRAETQYF. The DNA of the CDR3 is TGTGCCAGCAGCTTAGGACGCGCAGAGACCCAGTACTTC. The chain is built from TRBV7-2 and TRBJ2-5; no clear D gene. Between the trimmed V and J ends, which lost 1 base and 4 bases, there was a span of 7 bases. Germline V gene sequence: CDR1 SGHTA, CDR2 FQGNSA. CDR3 length equals 13 residues. The full variable domain, its missing parts supplied by reference TRBV7-2 and TRBJ2-5, is GAGVSQSPSNKVTEKGKDVELRCDPISGHTALYWYRQSLGQGLEFLIYFQGNSAPDKSGLPSDRFSAERTGGSVSTLTIQRTQQEDSAVYLCASSLGRAETQYFGPGTRLLVL.

This clonotype has at least ten counts. The gene calls are TRBV28 and TRBJ2-7; 7 bases agree with TRBD1. There are 14 residues in the CDR3. Germline CDR1 MDHEN, CDR2 SYDVKM. V dropped 2 bases and J dropped 3; count of bases not matched to a gene: 4. CDR3 sequence: CASSLRGTDYEQYF. CDR3 in DNA: TGTGCCAGCAGTTTAAGGGGGACAGACTACGAGCAGTACTTC.

This clonotype occurred a few times. The chain employs TRBV6-1 and TRBJ2-6; D possibly corresponds to TRBD1 (5 bases). CDR1 MNHNS and CDR2 SASEGT come from the germline V gene. The CDR3 covers 19 residues. V lost 2 bases, J lost 4 bases, and 21 bases lay in between. This CDR3 is CASSESSRQGRGGANVLTF. CDR3 DNA: TGTGCCAGCAGTGAATCATCGAGGCAGGGCCGAGGCGGGGCCAACGTCCTGACTTTC.

Comments on this clonotype: The junction does not match germline at one end; this may be a read error. The chain couples TRBV18 to TRBJ1-1; 7 bases fit TRBD1. The CDR3 runs to 14 residues. Germline-derived CDR1 and CDR2 are KGHSH and LQKENI. CDR3 DNA: TGTGCCAGATCACCCCGGGACAGTGGCACTGAAGCTTTCTTT. It yields the protein CARSPRDSGTEAFF.

The chain employs TRBV20-1 and TRBJ2-1; TRBD1 matches at 9 bases. The J segment lost 15 bases and the V segment lost 3 bases, leaving 15 bases of the junction unmatched. The germline V gene encodes CDR1 DFQATT and CDR2 SNEGSKA (reference sequence). CDR3 length: 14 residues. DNA for the CDR3: TGCAGTGCTAGGGAGGTAAACCAGGGACAGGGCTTGTTCTTC. Its protein product is CSAREVNQGQGLFF.

This clonotype was detected ten times or more. The junction and the germline gene differ at one end; a read error may be behind it. V gene TRBV5-1 combines with J gene TRBJ2-1; TRBD2 aligns across 13 bases. The CDR3 spans 15 residues. Germline loops: CDR1 SGHRS, CDR2 YFSETQ. The CDR3 nucleotides are TGTGCCAGCAGTTCGGGACTAGCGGGATACAATGAGCAGTTCTTC. The encoded protein is CASSSGLAGYNEQFF.

The rearrangement joins TRBV4-1 to TRBJ2-7; possible D gene TRBD2, 5 bases. The CDR3 spans 17 residues. Germline V CDR1 and CDR2: MGHRA, YSYEKL. V was cut by 2 bases and J by 2 bases, with 19 bases left in between. The CDR3 DNA reads as TGCGCCAGCAGCCAATCCGCAGTTTATGGACTCCCCTACGAGCAGTACTTC. It encodes CASSQSAVYGLPYEQYF.

This clonotype was counted at least ten times. V usage is TRBV28 and J usage is TRBJ1-2; 9 bases are a match to TRBD1. Trimming cost V 2 bases and J 4 bases; bases outside gene matches: 11. CDR3 length: 17 residues. Per germline, CDR1 MDHEN and CDR2 SYDVKM. This CDR3 is CASSLRQGVSGFYGYTF. CDR3 nucleotides: TGTGCCAGCAGTTTACGACAGGGGGTCTCAGGATTCTATGGCTACACCTTC.

This clonotype was recorded at least ten times. The chain links TRBV7-9 to TRBJ2-5; 8 nucleotides agree with TRBD1. The V gene end was trimmed by 6 bases and the J gene end by 4 bases; junction bases not matched to a gene: 7. Looked up from germline, CDR1 is SEHNR and CDR2 is FQNEAQ (reference sequence). The CDR3 contains 14 residues. This chain's CDR3 is CASSFPGGAETQYF. CDR3 coding DNA: TGTGCCAGCAGTTTCCCAGGGGGCGCAGAGACCCAGTACTTC.

This clonotype was seen ten or more times. The chain couples TRBV20-1 to TRBJ2-5; 13 bases agree with TRBD2. Germline CDR1 reads DFQATT; CDR2 reads SNEGSKA (reference sequence). The ends lost 6 bases at V and 2 bases at J; junction bases unmatched: 6. The CDR3 totals 15 residues. CDR3 DNA sequence: TGCAGTGCCGGGACTAGCGGGACGGCTCAAGAGACCCAGTACTTC. Translated, it gives CSAGTSGTAQETQYF.

This clonotype was counted ten times or more. The CDR3 sequence: CGAFTDTQYF. As DNA, the CDR3 is TGCGGCGCCTTCACAGATACGCAGTATTTT. V usage is TRBV29-1 and J usage is TRBJ2-3; D unresolved. The germline V gene encodes CDR1 SQVTM and CDR2 ANQGSEA. This CDR3 has 10 residues.

This chain links TRBV9 with TRBJ1-2; 7 bases are shared with TRBD1. V lost 4 bases and J lost 5; bases outside the gene matches: 8. Germline CDR1 is SGDLS and CDR2 is YYNGEE. This CDR3 has 14 residues. The CDR3 nucleotides are TGTGCCAGCAGCCCAGCGGCAGGGGGGTATGGCTACACCTTC. Protein sequence: CASSPAAGGYGYTF.